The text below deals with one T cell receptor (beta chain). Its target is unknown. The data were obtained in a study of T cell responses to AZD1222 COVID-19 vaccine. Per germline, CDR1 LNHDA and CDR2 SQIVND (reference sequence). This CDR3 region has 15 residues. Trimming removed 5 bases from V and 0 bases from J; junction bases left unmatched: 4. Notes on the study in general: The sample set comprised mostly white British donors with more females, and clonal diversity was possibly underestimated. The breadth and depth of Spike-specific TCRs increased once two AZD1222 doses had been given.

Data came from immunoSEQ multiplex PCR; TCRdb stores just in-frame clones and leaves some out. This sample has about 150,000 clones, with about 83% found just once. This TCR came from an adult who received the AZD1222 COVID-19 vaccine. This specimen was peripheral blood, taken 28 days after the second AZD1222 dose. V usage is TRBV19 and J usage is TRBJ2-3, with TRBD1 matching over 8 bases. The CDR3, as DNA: TGTGCCAGTAGTTCGGACAGGGTAAGCACAGATACGCAGTATTTT. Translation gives CASSSDRVSTDTQYF.